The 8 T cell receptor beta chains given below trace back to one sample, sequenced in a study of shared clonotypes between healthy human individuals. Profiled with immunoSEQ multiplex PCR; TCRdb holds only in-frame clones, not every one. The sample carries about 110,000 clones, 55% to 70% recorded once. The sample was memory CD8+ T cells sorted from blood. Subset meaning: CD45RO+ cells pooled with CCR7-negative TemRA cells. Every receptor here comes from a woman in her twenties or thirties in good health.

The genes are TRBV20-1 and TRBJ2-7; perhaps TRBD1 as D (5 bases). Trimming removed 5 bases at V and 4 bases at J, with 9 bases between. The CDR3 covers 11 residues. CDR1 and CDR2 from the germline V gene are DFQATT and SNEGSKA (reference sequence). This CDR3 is CSADRQYEQYF. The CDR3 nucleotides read TGCAGTGCTGACAGACAGTACGAGCAGTACTTC.

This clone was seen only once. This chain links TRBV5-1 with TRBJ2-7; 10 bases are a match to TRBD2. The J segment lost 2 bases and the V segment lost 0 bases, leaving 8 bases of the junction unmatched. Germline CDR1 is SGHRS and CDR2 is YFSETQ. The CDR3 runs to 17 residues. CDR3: CASSLGVSGRLAYEQYF. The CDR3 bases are TGCGCCAGCAGCTTGGGTGTTAGCGGGAGGTTGGCCTACGAGCAGTACTTC.

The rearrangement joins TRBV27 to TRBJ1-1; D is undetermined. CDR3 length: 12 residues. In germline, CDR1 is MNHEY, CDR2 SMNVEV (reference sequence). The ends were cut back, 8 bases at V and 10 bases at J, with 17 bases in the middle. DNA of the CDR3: TGTGCCAGCTCCCGACTTAAGGGCCCAGCTTTCTTT. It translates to CASSRLKGPAFF.

CDR3 nucleotide sequence: TGTGCCAGCAGCCCGACAGGGGACGAGCAGTACTTC. Its translation is CASSPTGDEQYF. The V call is TRBV6-6, the J call TRBJ2-7, with TRBD1 matching 8 bases. Per germline, CDR1 MNHNY and CDR2 SVGAGI (reference sequence). The CDR3 is 12 amino acids. J lost 5 bases, V lost 6 bases, and 3 bases had no gene match.

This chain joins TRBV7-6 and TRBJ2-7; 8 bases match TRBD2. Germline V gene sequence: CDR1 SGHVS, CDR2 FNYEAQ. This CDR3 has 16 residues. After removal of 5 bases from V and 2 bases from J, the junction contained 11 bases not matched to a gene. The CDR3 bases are TGTGCCAGCAGCCCCCGCTGGCGGGGGGCCCCCTACGAGCAGTACTTC. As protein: CASSPRWRGAPYEQYF. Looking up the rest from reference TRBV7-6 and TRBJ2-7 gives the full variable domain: GAGVSQSPRYKVTKRGQDVALRCDPISGHVSLYWYRQALGQGPEFLTYFNYEAQQDKSGLPNDRFSAERPEGSISTLTIQRTEQRDSAMYRCASSPRWRGAPYEQYFGPGTRLTVT.

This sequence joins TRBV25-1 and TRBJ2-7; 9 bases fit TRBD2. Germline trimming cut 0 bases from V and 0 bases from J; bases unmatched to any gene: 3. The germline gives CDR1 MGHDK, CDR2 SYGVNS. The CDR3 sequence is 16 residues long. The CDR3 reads CASSEYSAGGSYEQYF. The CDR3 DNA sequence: TGTGCCAGCAGTGAATATTCAGCGGGAGGCTCCTACGAGCAGTACTTC.

The CDR3 is CASSPSSPFEQYF. The CDR3 bases are TGTGCCAGTTCCCCTAGTAGCCCGTTCGAGCAGTACTTC. This chain links TRBV7-6 with TRBJ2-7; D not certain. The CDR3 has 13 residues. Germline V gene sequence: CDR1 SGHVS, CDR2 FNYEAQ. V lost 9 bases and J 6 bases, leaving 18 bases between the germline ends.

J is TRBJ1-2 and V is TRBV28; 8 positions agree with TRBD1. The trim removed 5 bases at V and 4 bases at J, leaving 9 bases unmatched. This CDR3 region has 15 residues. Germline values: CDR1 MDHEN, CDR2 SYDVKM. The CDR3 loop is CASSVRITGGYGYTF. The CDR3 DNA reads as TGTGCCAGCAGTGTCCGGATCACAGGGGGCTATGGCTACACCTTC.